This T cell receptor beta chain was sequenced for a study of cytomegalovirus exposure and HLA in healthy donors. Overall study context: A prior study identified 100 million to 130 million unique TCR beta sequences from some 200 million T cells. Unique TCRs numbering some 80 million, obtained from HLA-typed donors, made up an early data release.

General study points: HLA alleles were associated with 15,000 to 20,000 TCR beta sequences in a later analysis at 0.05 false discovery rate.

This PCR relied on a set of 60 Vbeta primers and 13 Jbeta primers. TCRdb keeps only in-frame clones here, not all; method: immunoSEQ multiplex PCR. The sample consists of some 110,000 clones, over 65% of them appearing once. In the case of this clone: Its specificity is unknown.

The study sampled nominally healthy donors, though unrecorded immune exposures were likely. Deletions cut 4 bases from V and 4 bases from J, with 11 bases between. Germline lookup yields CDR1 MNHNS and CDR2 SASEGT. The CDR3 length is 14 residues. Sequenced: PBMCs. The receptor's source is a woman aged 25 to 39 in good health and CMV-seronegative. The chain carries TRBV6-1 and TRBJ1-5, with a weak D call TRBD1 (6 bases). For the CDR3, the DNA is TGTGCCAGCAGTGGGGACACTAAAAATCAGCCCCAGCATTTT. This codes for CASSGDTKNQPQHF.